This paragraph covers one T cell receptor (beta chain) sequence. Antigen specificity is unknown. A library of TCRbeta sequences, prepared with unique molecular identifiers, was generated. A single record per CDR3 protein comes from TCRdb applying MiXCR to the PCR reads. Of 250,000 or so distinct CDR3 sequences listed, more than 20% were seen once; the top ten hold under 5.5%. This record belongs to a study of T-cell reconstitution after alpha-beta-depleted transplantation in children. Study-wide results and caveats: T cells produced anew were the main source of T-cell counts and diversity one year after transplant. Recipient T cells and thymic progenitors that survived were the source of the high TCRbeta diversity seen at day 60 in some patients. Several hundred expanded graft clones reportedly supplied alpha-beta T cells about two months after transplant.

The length of the CDR3 is 15 residues. In germline, CDR1 is SGHRS, CDR2 YFSETQ. The V gene end was trimmed by 0 bases and the J gene end by 5 bases; junction bases not matched to a gene: 4. The gene calls are TRBV5-1 and TRBJ1-4; TRBD1 matches at 7 bases. This clonotype was obtained from a female patient aged 2-10 years who had a stem cell transplant for congenital amegakaryocytic thrombocytopenia, so the T cells may come from the graft donor. Here the sequenced sample was PBMCs, mostly from graft donor cells, taken 360 days after TCRalphabeta/CD19-depleted stem cell transplant. The CDR3 region is CASSLGGQSNEKLFF. DNA for the CDR3: TGCGCCAGCAGCTTGGGGGGACAGTCGAATGAAAAACTGTTTTTT.